The rows below give T cell receptor beta chains drawn from one sample of a study of cytomegalovirus exposure and HLA in healthy donors. Measured with immunoSEQ multiplex PCR; TCRdb has only the in-frame clones, and not every one. The table has about 90,000 clones, approximately 79% seen once. The sequenced sample consisted of PBMCs. These receptors were taken from an older woman in good health and CMV-seropositive. CDR3s include the opening cysteine and the closing phenylalanine or tryptophan. Fields, in order: clone size, D gene, V gene, J gene, CDR3 protein, CDR3 DNA. The D gene is left open where the match is weak. Some rows have no size entry. The others give once, few or many, or a class for an expanded clone.

clone_size: -
d_call: TRBD1
v_call: TRBV15
j_call: TRBJ2-1
cdr3_aa: CATSRAAGQGYHEQFF
cdr3_nt: TGTGCCACCAGCAGAGCGGCGGGACAGGGTTACCATGAGCAGTTCTTC

clone_size: -
d_call: TRBD1
v_call: TRBV4-2
j_call: TRBJ1-5
cdr3_aa: CASSQSRQGFNQPQHF
cdr3_nt: TGTGCCAGCAGCCAGTCCCGACAGGGGTTCAATCAGCCCCAGCATTTT

clone_size: -
d_call: TRBD1
v_call: TRBV29-1
j_call: TRBJ2-2
cdr3_aa: CSVHKWTGGNTGELFF
cdr3_nt: TGCAGCGTGCATAAATGGACAGGGGGCAACACCGGGGAGCTGTTTTTT

clone_size: -
d_call: -
v_call: TRBV11-1
j_call: TRBJ2-3
cdr3_aa: CASSLARGRTDTQYF
cdr3_nt: TGTGCCAGCAGCTTAGCGCGAGGGCGCACAGATACGCAGTATTTT

clone_size: -
d_call: -
v_call: TRBV28
j_call: TRBJ1-4
cdr3_aa: CASMDLPGRGNEKLFF
cdr3_nt: TGTGCCAGCATGGACCTTCCCGGTAGGGGAAATGAAAAACTGTTTTTT

clone_size: -
d_call: TRBD2
v_call: TRBV9
j_call: TRBJ2-3
cdr3_aa: CASSVGGTRTDTQYF
cdr3_nt: TGTGCCAGCAGCGTGGGGGGGACTCGCACAGATACGCAGTATTTT

clone_size: -
d_call: -
v_call: TRBV2
j_call: TRBJ1-5
cdr3_aa: CASKLGNQPQHF
cdr3_nt: TGTGCCAGCAAACTCGGTAATCAGCCCCAGCATTTT

clone_size: -
d_call: -
v_call: TRBV30
j_call: TRBJ1-1
cdr3_aa: CAWTQGRDTEAFF
cdr3_nt: TGTGCCTGGACCCAGGGAAGGGACACTGAAGCTTTCTTT

clone_size: -
d_call: TRBD1
v_call: TRBV10-3
j_call: TRBJ1-1
cdr3_aa: CAISLSGQGDTEAFF
cdr3_nt: TGTGCCATCAGCCTCTCAGGACAGGGCGACACTGAAGCTTTCTTT

clone_size: once
d_call: -
v_call: TRBV13
j_call: TRBJ2-2
cdr3_aa: CASSDSQGFFTGELFF
cdr3_nt: TGTGCCAGCAGCGACTCCCAGGGATTTTTCACCGGGGAGCTGTTTTTT

clone_size: -
d_call: TRBD1
v_call: TRBV6-6
j_call: TRBJ1-2
cdr3_aa: CASSSGTGSYGYTF
cdr3_nt: TGTGCCAGCAGCTCCGGGACAGGGTCCTATGGCTACACCTTC

clone_size: -
d_call: -
v_call: TRBV18
j_call: TRBJ1-1
cdr3_aa: CASSLYTGGLNTEAFF
cdr3_nt: TGTGCCAGCTCACTATATACGGGAGGACTAAACACTGAAGCTTTCTTT

clone_size: -
d_call: TRBD1
v_call: TRBV19
j_call: TRBJ1-1
cdr3_aa: CASSSLTGAGTEAFF
cdr3_nt: TGTGCCAGTAGTTCTCTGACAGGGGCGGGCACTGAAGCTTTCTTT

clone_size: -
d_call: TRBD1
v_call: TRBV7-2
j_call: TRBJ1-2
cdr3_aa: CASSLNRQGDGYTF
cdr3_nt: TGTGCCAGCAGCTTGAATCGACAGGGCGACGGCTACACCTTC

clone_size: -
d_call: TRBD1
v_call: TRBV10-1
j_call: TRBJ2-1
cdr3_aa: CASSPTTGGHEQFF
cdr3_nt: TGCGCCAGCAGCCCCACGACAGGGGGCCATGAGCAGTTCTTC

clone_size: -
d_call: TRBD1
v_call: TRBV10-3
j_call: TRBJ1-2
cdr3_aa: CAITGTGGVDGYTF
cdr3_nt: TGTGCCATCACCGGGACAGGGGGCGTCGATGGCTACACCTTC

clone_size: -
d_call: -
v_call: TRBV21-1
j_call: TRBJ2-1
cdr3_aa: CASSKAFEGVCLHEQFF
cdr3_nt: TGTGCCAGCAGCAAAGCTTTCGAGGGAGTCTGCCTCCATGAGCAGTTCTTC

clone_size: -
d_call: TRBD1
v_call: TRBV19
j_call: TRBJ1-2
cdr3_aa: CASNLMHDREANYGYTF
cdr3_nt: TGTGCCAGTAACCTTATGCACGACAGGGAAGCTAACTATGGCTACACCTTC

clone_size: -
d_call: -
v_call: TRBV10-2
j_call: TRBJ1-3
cdr3_aa: CASSILQVSGNTIYF
cdr3_nt: TGCGCCAGCAGTATATTACAGGTCTCTGGAAACACCATATATTTT

clone_size: -
d_call: -
v_call: TRBV18
j_call: TRBJ1-4
cdr3_aa: CASSAPGATNEKLFF
cdr3_nt: TGTGCCAGCTCAGCACCGGGGGCCACTAATGAAAAACTGTTTTTT

clone_size: few
d_call: -
v_call: TRBV1
j_call: TRBJ2-3
cdr3_aa: CTSSQVSHPPGTPVTQYF
cdr3_nt: TGCACCAGCAGCCAAGTCTCCCACCCGCCCGGGACTCCTGTTACGCAGTATTTT

clone_size: -
d_call: -
v_call: TRBV27
j_call: TRBJ1-5
cdr3_aa: CASSLREGGSKPQHF
cdr3_nt: TGTGCCAGCAGTTTAAGAGAGGGAGGATCTAAGCCCCAGCATTTT

clone_size: -
d_call: -
v_call: TRBV10-3
j_call: TRBJ1-5
cdr3_aa: CAISESGGYNQPQHF
cdr3_nt: TGTGCCATCAGTGAGTCAGGAGGATACAATCAGCCCCAGCATTTT

clone_size: once
d_call: -
v_call: TRBV11-2
j_call: TRBJ1-1
cdr3_aa: CASSLVFRGRNTEAFF
cdr3_nt: TGTGCCAGCAGCTTAGTGTTCCGGGGGAGGAACACTGAAGCTTTCTTT

clone_size: -
d_call: TRBD2
v_call: TRBV7-9
j_call: TRBJ2-3
cdr3_aa: CASSFGRELADFTDTQYF
cdr3_nt: TGTGCCAGCAGCTTCGGGAGGGAACTAGCGGATTTCACAGATACGCAGTATTTT

clone_size: -
d_call: -
v_call: TRBV10-3
j_call: TRBJ2-3
cdr3_aa: CAISPVADTQYF
cdr3_nt: TGTGCCATCAGCCCTGTCGCAGATACGCAGTATTTT

clone_size: -
d_call: TRBD2
v_call: TRBV4-1
j_call: TRBJ2-1
cdr3_aa: CASSQAGGRNEQFF
cdr3_nt: TGCGCCAGCAGCCAAGCGGGAGGGCGAAATGAGCAGTTCTTC

clone_size: -
d_call: -
v_call: TRBV29-1
j_call: TRBJ2-7
cdr3_aa: CSASVEGYEQYF
cdr3_nt: TGCAGCGCCTCGGTGGAGGGATACGAGCAGTACTTC

clone_size: -
d_call: -
v_call: TRBV10-3
j_call: TRBJ1-2
cdr3_aa: CAISDFRTAGYGYTF
cdr3_nt: TGTGCCATCAGTGACTTTAGGACGGCGGGCTATGGCTACACCTTC

clone_size: few
d_call: -
v_call: TRBV28
j_call: TRBJ1-2
cdr3_aa: CASSLTTRNGYTF
cdr3_nt: TGTGCCAGCAGTTTGACAACTCGAAACGGCTACACCTTC

clone_size: -
d_call: TRBD1
v_call: TRBV18
j_call: TRBJ1-1
cdr3_aa: CASSPGGTAHTEAFF
cdr3_nt: TGTGCCAGCTCACCAGGAGGGACAGCCCACACTGAAGCTTTCTTT

clone_size: -
d_call: -
v_call: TRBV7-3
j_call: TRBJ2-1
cdr3_aa: CASSQGRTKGAYNEQFF
cdr3_nt: TGTGCCAGCAGCCAAGGACGTACGAAAGGGGCCTACAATGAGCAGTTCTTC

clone_size: -
d_call: TRBD1
v_call: TRBV28
j_call: TRBJ1-1
cdr3_aa: CASSLQGGNTEAFF
cdr3_nt: TGTGCCAGCAGTTTACAGGGGGGGAACACTGAAGCTTTCTTT

clone_size: once
d_call: TRBD2
v_call: TRBV7-9
j_call: TRBJ2-7
cdr3_aa: CASSTLAGVDEQYF
cdr3_nt: TGTGCCAGCAGCACCCTAGCGGGAGTTGACGAGCAGTACTTC

clone_size: -
d_call: -
v_call: TRBV7-9
j_call: TRBJ2-7
cdr3_aa: CASSSAGYEQYF
cdr3_nt: TGTGCCAGCAGCTCGGCAGGCTACGAGCAGTACTTC

clone_size: -
d_call: TRBD1
v_call: TRBV27
j_call: TRBJ2-2
cdr3_aa: CASSATGTGVAGELFF
cdr3_nt: TGTGCCAGCAGTGCCACCGGGACAGGGGTTGCCGGGGAGCTGTTTTTT

clone_size: -
d_call: -
v_call: TRBV29-1
j_call: TRBJ1-1
cdr3_aa: CSAGHGPNTEAFF
cdr3_nt: TGCAGCGCAGGACACGGCCCGAACACTGAAGCTTTCTTT

clone_size: few
d_call: -
v_call: TRBV4-1
j_call: TRBJ1-4
cdr3_aa: CASSQGPDSNEKLFF
cdr3_nt: TGCGCCAGCAGCCAAGGCCCGGACAGCAATGAAAAACTGTTTTTT

clone_size: -
d_call: -
v_call: TRBV9
j_call: TRBJ2-2
cdr3_aa: CASQETNTGELFF
cdr3_nt: TGTGCCAGCCAGGAAACGAACACCGGGGAGCTGTTTTTT

clone_size: -
d_call: -
v_call: TRBV10-3
j_call: TRBJ2-7
cdr3_aa: CAISESGRGGAIGEQYF
cdr3_nt: TGTGCCATCAGTGAGTCGGGGCGAGGGGGGGCGATAGGCGAGCAGTACTTC

clone_size: -
d_call: -
v_call: TRBV19
j_call: TRBJ1-1
cdr3_aa: CASSIRGENTEAFF
cdr3_nt: TGTGCCAGTAGTATCCGCGGGGAGAACACTGAAGCTTTCTTT

clone_size: -
d_call: TRBD1
v_call: TRBV5-5
j_call: TRBJ2-7
cdr3_aa: CASSLETGVYYEQYF
cdr3_nt: TGTGCCAGCAGCTTGGAGACAGGGGTGTACTACGAGCAGTACTTC

clone_size: -
d_call: TRBD1
v_call: TRBV29-1
j_call: TRBJ2-7
cdr3_aa: CSVEEGRGQGGYEQYF
cdr3_nt: TGCAGCGTTGAAGAGGGCCGTGGACAGGGGGGGTACGAGCAGTACTTC

clone_size: -
d_call: TRBD1
v_call: TRBV18
j_call: TRBJ1-5
cdr3_aa: CASSQSGGSQPQHF
cdr3_nt: TGTGCCAGCTCACAATCAGGGGGCAGTCAGCCCCAGCATTTT

clone_size: -
d_call: TRBD1
v_call: TRBV18
j_call: TRBJ1-1
cdr3_aa: CASSPGTARTEAFF
cdr3_nt: TGTGCCAGCTCACCGGGGACAGCTCGCACTGAAGCTTTCTTT

clone_size: few
d_call: -
v_call: TRBV6-1
j_call: TRBJ2-7
cdr3_aa: CASSEQGFYEQYF
cdr3_nt: TGTGCCAGCAGTGAGCAGGGCTTCTACGAGCAGTACTTC

clone_size: -
d_call: TRBD1
v_call: TRBV7-9
j_call: TRBJ2-7
cdr3_aa: CASSADRIGQGMYEQYF
cdr3_nt: TGTGCCAGCAGCGCAGATAGAATCGGACAGGGGATGTACGAGCAGTACTTC

clone_size: -
d_call: TRBD2
v_call: TRBV9
j_call: TRBJ2-3
cdr3_aa: CASSLRDYSTDTQYF
cdr3_nt: TGTGCCAGCAGCCTCCGGGACTACAGCACAGATACGCAGTATTTT

clone_size: -
d_call: -
v_call: TRBV5-1
j_call: TRBJ1-1
cdr3_aa: CASSLGQSNTEAFF
cdr3_nt: TGCGCCAGCAGCTTGGGACAGTCGAACACTGAAGCTTTCTTT

clone_size: -
d_call: -
v_call: TRBV10-3
j_call: TRBJ1-3
cdr3_aa: CAISRGYSGNTIYF
cdr3_nt: TGTGCCATCAGCCGAGGCTATTCTGGAAACACCATATATTTT

clone_size: -
d_call: TRBD1
v_call: TRBV2
j_call: TRBJ2-7
cdr3_aa: CASRTGDEQYF
cdr3_nt: TGTGCCAGCAGGACAGGGGACGAGCAGTACTTC

clone_size: -
d_call: -
v_call: TRBV25-1
j_call: TRBJ2-5
cdr3_aa: CASSGREREETQYF
cdr3_nt: TGTGCCAGCAGTGGACGGGAAAGGGAGGAGACCCAGTACTTC

clone_size: once
d_call: -
v_call: TRBV10-2
j_call: TRBJ1-2
cdr3_aa: CASSVSGDPNYGYTF
cdr3_nt: TGCGCCAGCAGTGTTTCAGGGGATCCTAACTATGGCTACACCTTC

clone_size: once
d_call: -
v_call: TRBV27
j_call: TRBJ1-2
cdr3_aa: CASSRRDITGDRGGYTF
cdr3_nt: TGTGCCAGCAGCCGCCGGGACATCACCGGGGACCGAGGGGGCTACACCTTC

clone_size: -
d_call: -
v_call: TRBV11-3
j_call: TRBJ2-6
cdr3_aa: CASSRSSGANVLTF
cdr3_nt: TGTGCCAGCAGCAGGAGCTCTGGGGCCAACGTCCTGACTTTC

clone_size: -
d_call: -
v_call: TRBV2
j_call: TRBJ1-2
cdr3_aa: CASTLGGMNYGYTF
cdr3_nt: TGTGCCAGCACCCTCGGGGGTATGAACTATGGCTACACCTTC

clone_size: few
d_call: TRBD1
v_call: TRBV18
j_call: TRBJ2-1
cdr3_aa: CASSLTGAYNEQFF
cdr3_nt: TGTGCCAGCTCACTGACAGGGGCCTACAATGAGCAGTTCTTC

clone_size: -
d_call: TRBD1
v_call: TRBV6-5
j_call: TRBJ2-7
cdr3_aa: CASRILTGNDNEQYF
cdr3_nt: TGTGCCAGCAGGATCCTGACAGGGAACGACAACGAGCAGTACTTC